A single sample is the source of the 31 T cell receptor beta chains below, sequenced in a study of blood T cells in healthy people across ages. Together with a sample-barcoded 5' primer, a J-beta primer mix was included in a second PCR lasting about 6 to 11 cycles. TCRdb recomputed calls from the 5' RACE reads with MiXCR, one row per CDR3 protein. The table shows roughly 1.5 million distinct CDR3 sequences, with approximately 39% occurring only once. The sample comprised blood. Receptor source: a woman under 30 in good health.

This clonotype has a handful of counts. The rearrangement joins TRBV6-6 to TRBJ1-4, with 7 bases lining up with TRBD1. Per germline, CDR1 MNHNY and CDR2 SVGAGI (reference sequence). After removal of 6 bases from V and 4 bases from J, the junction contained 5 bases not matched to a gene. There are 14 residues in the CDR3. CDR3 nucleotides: TGTGCCAGCAGCTTGGACAGGAGTAATGAAAAACTGTTTTTT. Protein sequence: CASSLDRSNEKLFF.

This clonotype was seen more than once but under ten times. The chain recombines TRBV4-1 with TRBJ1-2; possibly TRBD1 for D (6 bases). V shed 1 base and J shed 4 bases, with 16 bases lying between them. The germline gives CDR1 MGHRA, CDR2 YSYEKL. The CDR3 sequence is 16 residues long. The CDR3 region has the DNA TGCGCCAGCAGCCAAGGACAGGCGGTTTTGGGCTATGGCTACACCTTC. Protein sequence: CASSQGQAVLGYGYTF.

CDR3 loop: CASRLGAGGSYEQYF. CDR3 DNA sequence: TGTGCCAGCCGCTTGGGAGCGGGAGGTTCGTACGAGCAGTACTTC. This chain connects TRBV28 to TRBJ2-4, with TRBD2 matching 9 bases. The J call could be wrong; TRBJ2-7 is a better fit for the DNA end. CDR3 length: 15 amino acids. Germline lookup yields CDR1 MDHEN and CDR2 SYDVKM.

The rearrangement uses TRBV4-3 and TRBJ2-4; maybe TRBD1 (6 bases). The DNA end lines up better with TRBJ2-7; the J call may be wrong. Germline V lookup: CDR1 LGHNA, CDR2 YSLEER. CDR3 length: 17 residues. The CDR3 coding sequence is TGCGCCAGCAGCCAAGATTCGAAGGGACAATCAGAGTACGAGCAGTACTTC. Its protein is CASSQDSKGQSEYEQYF.

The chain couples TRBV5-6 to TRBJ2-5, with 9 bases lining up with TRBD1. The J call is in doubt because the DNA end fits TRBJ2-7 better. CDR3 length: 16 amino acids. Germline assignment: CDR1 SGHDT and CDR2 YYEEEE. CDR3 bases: TGTGCCAGCAGCCCTGCTTTCCGGGGACAGGGAGCCGAGCAGTACTTC. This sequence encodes CASSPAFRGQGAEQYF.

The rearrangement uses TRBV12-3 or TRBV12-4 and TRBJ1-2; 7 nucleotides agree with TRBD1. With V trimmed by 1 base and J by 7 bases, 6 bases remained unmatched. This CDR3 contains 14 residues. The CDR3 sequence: CASSLDTPGGGYTF. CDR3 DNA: TGTGCCAGCAGTTTAGACACACCAGGGGGTGGCTACACCTTC.

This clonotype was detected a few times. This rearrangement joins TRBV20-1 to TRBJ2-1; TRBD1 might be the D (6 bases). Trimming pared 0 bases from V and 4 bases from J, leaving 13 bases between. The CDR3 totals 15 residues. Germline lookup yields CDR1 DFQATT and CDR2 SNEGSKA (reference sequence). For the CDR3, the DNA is TGCAGTGCTAGAGATTTTACAGGGATGTACAATGAGCAGTTCTTC. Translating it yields CSARDFTGMYNEQFF.

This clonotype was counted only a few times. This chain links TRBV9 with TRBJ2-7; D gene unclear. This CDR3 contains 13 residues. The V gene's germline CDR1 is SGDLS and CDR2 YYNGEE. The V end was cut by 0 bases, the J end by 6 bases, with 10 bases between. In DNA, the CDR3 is TGTGCCAGCAGCGTAGTGGCCGCGAGCGAGCAGTACTTC. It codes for CASSVVAASEQYF.

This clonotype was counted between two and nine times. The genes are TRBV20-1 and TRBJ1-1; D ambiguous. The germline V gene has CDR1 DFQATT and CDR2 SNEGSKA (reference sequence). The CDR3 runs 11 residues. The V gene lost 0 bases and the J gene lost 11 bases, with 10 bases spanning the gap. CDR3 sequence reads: CSARDPAGAFF. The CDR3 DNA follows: TGCAGTGCTAGAGATCCGGCCGGGGCTTTCTTT.

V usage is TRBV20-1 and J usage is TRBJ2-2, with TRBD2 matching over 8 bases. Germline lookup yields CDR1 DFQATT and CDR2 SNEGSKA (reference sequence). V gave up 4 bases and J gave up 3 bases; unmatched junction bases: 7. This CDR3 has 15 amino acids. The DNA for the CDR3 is TGCAGTGCTACCCAGCGGGGGCACTACACCGGGGAGCTGTTTTTT. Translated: CSATQRGHYTGELFF.

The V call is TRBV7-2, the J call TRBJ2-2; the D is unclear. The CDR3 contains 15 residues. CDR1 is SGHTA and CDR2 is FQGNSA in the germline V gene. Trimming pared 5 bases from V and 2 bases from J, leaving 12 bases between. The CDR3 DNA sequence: TGTGCCAGCAGCCCCTCGGTCCTTAACACCGGGGAGCTGTTTTTT. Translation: CASSPSVLNTGELFF.

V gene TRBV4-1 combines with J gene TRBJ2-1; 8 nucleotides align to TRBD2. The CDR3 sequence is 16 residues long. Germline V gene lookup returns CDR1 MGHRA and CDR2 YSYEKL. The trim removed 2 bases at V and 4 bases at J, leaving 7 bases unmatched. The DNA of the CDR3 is TGCGCCAGCAGCCAACGGATGCGGGGGGTTTACAATGAGCAGTTCTTC. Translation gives CASSQRMRGVYNEQFF.

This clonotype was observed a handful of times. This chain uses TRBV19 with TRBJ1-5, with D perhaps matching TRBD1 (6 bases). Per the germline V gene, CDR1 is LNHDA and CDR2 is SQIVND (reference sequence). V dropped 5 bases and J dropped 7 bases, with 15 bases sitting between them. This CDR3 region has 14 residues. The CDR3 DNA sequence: TGTGCCAGTAGTGTCACAGGGCTAGGACAGCCCCAGCATTTT. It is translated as CASSVTGLGQPQHF.

CDR3 bases: TGTGCCACCCGGGGAGAGGACTTGGCGACCGATGAGCAGTACTTC. Its protein is CATRGEDLATDEQYF. This rearrangement joins TRBV10-3 to TRBJ2-5; TRBD2 is a possible D gene (5 bases). Germline loops: CDR1 ENHRY, CDR2 SYGVKD. The V and J ends lost 10 bases and 11 bases respectively, with 29 bases between them. The CDR3 extends over 15 amino acids.

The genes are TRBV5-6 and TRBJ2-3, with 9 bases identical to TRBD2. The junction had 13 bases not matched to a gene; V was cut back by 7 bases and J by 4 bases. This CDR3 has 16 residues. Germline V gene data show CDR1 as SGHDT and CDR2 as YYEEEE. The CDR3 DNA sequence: TGTGCCAGCTGCTCGACCGCGGGAGGGCCCTCAGATACGCAGTATTTT. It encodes CASCSTAGGPSDTQYF.

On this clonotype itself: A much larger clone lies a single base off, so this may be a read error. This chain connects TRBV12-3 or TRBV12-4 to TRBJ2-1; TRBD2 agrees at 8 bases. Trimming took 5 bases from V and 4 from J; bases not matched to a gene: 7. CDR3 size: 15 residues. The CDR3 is CASSPELAAYNEQFF. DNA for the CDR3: TGTGCCAGCAGTCCAGAACTAGCGGCTTACAATGAGCAGTTCTTC.

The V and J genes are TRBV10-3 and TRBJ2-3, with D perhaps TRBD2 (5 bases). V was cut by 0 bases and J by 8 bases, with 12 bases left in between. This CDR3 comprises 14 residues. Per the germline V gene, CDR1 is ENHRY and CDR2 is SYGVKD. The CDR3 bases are TGTGCCATCAGTGAGTCGCCCCGGGGTGGTACGCAGTATTTT. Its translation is CAISESPRGGTQYF.

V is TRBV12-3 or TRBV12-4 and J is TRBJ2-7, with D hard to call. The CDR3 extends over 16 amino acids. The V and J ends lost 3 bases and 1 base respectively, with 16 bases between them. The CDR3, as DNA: TGTGCCAGCAGTTTGGGCAGGCTAGGTCTTTCCTACGAGCAGTACTTC. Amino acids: CASSLGRLGLSYEQYF.

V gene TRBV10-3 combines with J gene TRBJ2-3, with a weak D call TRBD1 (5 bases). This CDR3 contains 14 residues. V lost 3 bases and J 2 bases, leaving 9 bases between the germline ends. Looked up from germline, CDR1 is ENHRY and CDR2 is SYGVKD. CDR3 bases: TGTGCCATCAGTGAAAGGGGTGCCACAGATACGCAGTATTTT. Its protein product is CAISERGATDTQYF.

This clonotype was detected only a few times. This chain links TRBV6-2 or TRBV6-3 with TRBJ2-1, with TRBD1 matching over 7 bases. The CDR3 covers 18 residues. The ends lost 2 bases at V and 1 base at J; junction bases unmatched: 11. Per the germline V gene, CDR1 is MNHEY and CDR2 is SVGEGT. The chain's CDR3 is CASSYAQRGRGSYNEQFF. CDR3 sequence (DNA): TGTGCCAGCAGTTACGCGCAGAGGGGCAGGGGGTCCTACAATGAGCAGTTCTTC.

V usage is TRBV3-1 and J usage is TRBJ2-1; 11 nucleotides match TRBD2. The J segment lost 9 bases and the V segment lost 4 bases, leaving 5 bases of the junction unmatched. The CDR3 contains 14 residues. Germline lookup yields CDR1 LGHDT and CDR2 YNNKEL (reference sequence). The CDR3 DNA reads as TGTGCCAGCAGCCTACTAGCGGGGGCTGGTGAGCAGTTCTTC. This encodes CASSLLAGAGEQFF.

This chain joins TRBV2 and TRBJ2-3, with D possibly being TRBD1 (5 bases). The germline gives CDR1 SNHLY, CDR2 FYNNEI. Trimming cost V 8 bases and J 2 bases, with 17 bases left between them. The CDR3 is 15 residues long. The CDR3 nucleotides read TGTGCCAGCCGAAAGGGGCGACAATCCACAGATACGCAGTATTTT. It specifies CASRKGRQSTDTQYF.

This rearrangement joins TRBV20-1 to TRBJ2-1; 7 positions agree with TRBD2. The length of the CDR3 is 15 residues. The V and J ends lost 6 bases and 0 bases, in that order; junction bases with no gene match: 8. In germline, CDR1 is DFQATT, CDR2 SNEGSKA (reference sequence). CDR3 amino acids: CSAARAGSSYNEQFF. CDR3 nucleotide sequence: TGCAGTGCCGCCCGAGCGGGGAGCTCCTACAATGAGCAGTTCTTC.

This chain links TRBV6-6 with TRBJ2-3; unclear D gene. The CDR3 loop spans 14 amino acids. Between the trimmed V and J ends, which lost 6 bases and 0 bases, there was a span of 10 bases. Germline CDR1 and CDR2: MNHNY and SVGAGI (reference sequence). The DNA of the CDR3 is TGTGCCAGCAGGGTCCGGAAAAGCACAGATACGCAGTATTTT. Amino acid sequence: CASRVRKSTDTQYF.

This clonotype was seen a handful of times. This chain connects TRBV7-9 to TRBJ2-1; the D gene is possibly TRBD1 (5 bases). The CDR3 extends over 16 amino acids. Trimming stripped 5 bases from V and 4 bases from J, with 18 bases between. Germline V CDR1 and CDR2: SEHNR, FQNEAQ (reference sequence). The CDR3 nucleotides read TGTGCCAGCAGCCTAACAGGCTCTAGGGTGTACAATGAGCAGTTCTTC. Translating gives CASSLTGSRVYNEQFF.

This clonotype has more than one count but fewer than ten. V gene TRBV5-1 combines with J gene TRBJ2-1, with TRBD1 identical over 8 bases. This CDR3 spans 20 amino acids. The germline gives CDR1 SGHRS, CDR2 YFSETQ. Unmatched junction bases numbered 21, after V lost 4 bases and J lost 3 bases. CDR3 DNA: TGCGCCAGCAGCACGACAGGGGCCCCTGACCGCATAAAGTTCTACAATGAGCAGTTCTTC. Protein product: CASSTTGAPDRIKFYNEQFF.

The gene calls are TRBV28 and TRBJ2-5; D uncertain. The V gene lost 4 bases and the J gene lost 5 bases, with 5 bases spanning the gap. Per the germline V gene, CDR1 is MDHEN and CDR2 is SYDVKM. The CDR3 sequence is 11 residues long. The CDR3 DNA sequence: TGTGCCAGCAGTTCTATGGAGACCCAGTACTTC. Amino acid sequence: CASSSMETQYF.

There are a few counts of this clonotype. The CDR3 here is CASSVEEVGRRGYTF. Written as DNA, the CDR3 is TGTGCCAGCAGCGTAGAGGAGGTTGGGAGAAGGGGCTACACCTTC. The genes are TRBV9 and TRBJ1-2, with D unresolved. The CDR3 is 15 amino acids. CDR1 SGDLS and CDR2 YYNGEE come from the germline V gene. V was clipped by 0 bases and J by 8 bases, with 17 bases between them. The variable domain in full, with the rest retrieved from reference TRBV9 and TRBJ1-2, is DSGVTQTPKHLITATGQRVTLRCSPRSGDLSVYWYQQSLDQGLQFLIQYYNGEERAKGNILERFSAQQFPDLHSELNLSSLELGDSALYFCASSVEEVGRRGYTFGSGTRLTVV.

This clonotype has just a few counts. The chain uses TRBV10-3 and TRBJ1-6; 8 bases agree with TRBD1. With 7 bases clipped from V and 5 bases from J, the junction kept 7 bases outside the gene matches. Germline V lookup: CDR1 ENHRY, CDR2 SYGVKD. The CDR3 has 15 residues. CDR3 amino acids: CAINHDRGDNSPLHF. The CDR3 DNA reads TGTGCCATCAACCACGACAGGGGAGATAATTCACCCCTCCACTTT.

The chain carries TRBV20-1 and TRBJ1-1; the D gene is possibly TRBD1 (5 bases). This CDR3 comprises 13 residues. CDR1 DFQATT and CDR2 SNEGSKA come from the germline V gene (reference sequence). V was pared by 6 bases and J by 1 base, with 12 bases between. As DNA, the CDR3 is TGCAGTGCGGTAGGGAGGGGGAACACTGAAGCTTTCTTT. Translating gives CSAVGRGNTEAFF.

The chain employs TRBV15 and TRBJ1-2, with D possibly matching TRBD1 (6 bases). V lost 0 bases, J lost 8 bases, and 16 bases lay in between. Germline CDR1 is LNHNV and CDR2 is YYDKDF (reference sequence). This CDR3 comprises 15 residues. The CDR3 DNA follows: TGTGCCACCAGCAGAGATTCCGGGGGGCGAAAGGGCTACACCTTC. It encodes CATSRDSGGRKGYTF. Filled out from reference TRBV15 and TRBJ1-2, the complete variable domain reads DAMVIQNPRYQVTQFGKPVTLSCSQTLNHNVMYWYQQKSSQAPKLLFHYYDKDFNNEADTPDNFQSRRPNTSFCFLDIRSPGLGDTAMYLCATSRDSGGRKGYTFGSGTRLTVV.